The 28 T cell receptor beta chains listed next were all sequenced from one sample in a study of blood T cell repertoires in COVID-19. Sequenced by immunoSEQ multiplex PCR; TCRdb stores in-frame clones only, minus some. The sample gives approximately 230,000 clones, about 85% of which show up once; around 3.3% is in the top ten. Sequencing used peripheral blood. These TCRs come from a man younger than 30 with active or convalescent COVID-19.

The rearrangement uses TRBV20-1 and TRBJ1-1; the match to TRBD1 covers 8 bases. This CDR3 has 14 residues. Per the germline V gene, CDR1 is DFQATT and CDR2 is SNEGSKA (reference sequence). V shed 3 bases, J shed 8 bases, and the junction held 11 bases outside the gene matches. CDR3: CSASGPDRDREAFF. The CDR3 DNA sequence: TGCAGTGCTAGTGGTCCAGACCGGGACAGGGAAGCTTTCTTT.

This rearrangement joins TRBV16 to TRBJ1-1; 9 bases match TRBD1. The V and J ends lost 3 bases and 7 bases, in that order; junction bases with no gene match: 18. This CDR3 has 18 amino acids. CDR1 KGHSY and CDR2 FQNENV come from the germline V gene. The CDR3 protein is CASSQRGQGLRRPIEAFF. The CDR3 DNA reads TGTGCCAGCAGCCAGAGGGGACAGGGCCTAAGGCGTCCCATTGAAGCTTTCTTT.

The rearrangement uses TRBV19 and TRBJ1-5; 7 bases fit TRBD1. The CDR3 length is 14 residues. The V and J ends lost 6 bases and 1 base, in that order; junction bases with no gene match: 3. CDR1 LNHDA and CDR2 SQIVND come from the germline V gene (reference sequence). The CDR3 loop reads CASRTTGSNQPQHF. The CDR3, as DNA: TGTGCCAGTAGAACGACAGGGAGCAATCAGCCCCAGCATTTT.

This clone appeared a few times. The J gene is TRBJ1-5, the V gene TRBV7-6; unclear D gene. Germline V lookup: CDR1 SGHVS, CDR2 FNYEAQ. This CDR3 is built from 17 residues. Between the trimmed V and J ends, which lost 2 bases and 1 base, there was a span of 15 bases. In DNA, the CDR3 is TGTGCCAGCAGCTTAATGGCAGGCGGGGTGAGCAATCAGCCCCAGCATTTT. Its protein is CASSLMAGGVSNQPQHF. Looking up the rest from reference TRBV7-6 and TRBJ1-5 gives the full variable domain: GAGVSQSPRYKVTKRGQDVALRCDPISGHVSLYWYRQALGQGPEFLTYFNYEAQQDKSGLPNDRFSAERPEGSISTLTIQRTEQRDSAMYRCASSLMAGGVSNQPQHFGDGTRLSIL.

This chain joins TRBV18 and TRBJ1-1; D perhaps matches TRBD1 (6 bases). Trimming pared 5 bases from V and 7 bases from J, leaving 14 bases between. Germline V CDR1 and CDR2: KGHSH, LQKENI. The CDR3 sequence is 13 residues long. CDR3 in DNA: TGTGCCAGCTCAACAGGGTTGAAACTTGAAGCTTTCTTT. Protein: CASSTGLKLEAFF.

The chain has TRBV28 and TRBJ2-3; the D gene is possibly TRBD2 (6 bases). CDR1 and CDR2 (germline): MDHEN, SYDVKM. V was shortened by 6 bases and J by 0 bases, with 13 bases between the two germline ends. CDR3 length: 15 residues. The CDR3 reads CASSYSGPSTDTQYF. The CDR3 coding sequence is TGTGCCAGCAGCTATAGCGGTCCGAGCACAGATACGCAGTATTTT.

This clone occurred once. This chain connects TRBV6-5 to TRBJ1-3; unclear D gene. CDR1 MNHEY and CDR2 SVGAGI come from the germline V gene. The CDR3 sequence is 16 residues long. The V gene lost 2 bases and the J gene lost 0 bases, with 11 bases spanning the gap. CDR3 amino acids: CASSYDRRSSGNTIYF. The DNA of the CDR3 is TGTGCCAGCAGTTACGACCGACGGAGCTCTGGAAACACCATATATTTT.

The chain joins TRBV9 to TRBJ1-3; D is uncertain. Germline CDR1 and CDR2: SGDLS and YYNGEE. Trimming removed 0 bases at V and 4 bases at J, with 11 bases between. This CDR3 has 15 residues. The CDR3 reads CASSVGPGLGNTIYF. The CDR3, as DNA: TGTGCCAGCAGCGTAGGGCCAGGACTAGGAAACACCATATATTTT.

The chain recombines TRBV6-2 or TRBV6-3 with TRBJ2-1, with 8 bases identical to TRBD2. CDR3 length: 18 amino acids. Per germline, CDR1 MNHEY and CDR2 SVGEGT. The V segment lost 2 bases and the J segment 3 bases; nucleotides outside the gene matches: 12. This CDR3 reads CASSYRSGGPVYYNEQFF. CDR3 coding DNA: TGTGCCAGCAGTTACAGGTCGGGAGGGCCCGTTTACTACAATGAGCAGTTCTTC.

The chain is built from TRBV3-1 (or the pseudogene TRBV3-2) and TRBJ1-5, with a tentative D call TRBD1 (5 bases). Trimming took 0 bases from V and 4 from J, leaving 10 bases between them. Germline CDR1 LGHDT, CDR2 YNNKEL (reference sequence). This CDR3 has 15 amino acids. The CDR3: CASSQDRGFNQPQHF. CDR3 nucleotide sequence: TGTGCCAGCAGCCAAGATAGGGGTTTTAATCAGCCCCAGCATTTT.

V gene TRBV4-3 combines with J gene TRBJ2-2, with TRBD2 identical over 14 bases. The V and J ends lost 1 base and 7 bases, in that order; junction bases with no gene match: 11. Germline V gives CDR1 LGHNA, CDR2 YSLEER. CDR3 size: 19 residues. Here the CDR3 reads CASSQGPPGLAGVGGELFF. CDR3 sequence (DNA): TGCGCCAGCAGCCAAGGTCCCCCGGGACTAGCGGGGGTAGGCGGGGAGCTGTTTTTT.

The J gene is TRBJ2-3, the V gene TRBV25-1, with TRBD1 identical over 9 bases. The CDR3 is made up of 14 amino acids. V shed 6 bases and J 1 base; nucleotides not matched to a gene: 2. Looked up from germline, CDR1 is MGHDK and CDR2 is SYGVNS. The CDR3 DNA reads as TGTGCCAGCAGGGGACAGGGCCGCACAGATACGCAGTATTTT. Translating gives CASRGQGRTDTQYF.

The J gene is TRBJ2-1, the V gene TRBV12-3 or TRBV12-4; D perhaps matches TRBD2 (7 bases). Trimming took 7 bases from V and 8 from J, leaving 15 bases between them. The CDR3 loop spans 13 amino acids. CDR3 amino acids: CASTLGGADEQFF. For the CDR3, the DNA is TGTGCCAGCACCCTAGGGGGGGCGGATGAGCAGTTCTTC.

The CDR3, as DNA: TGTGCCAGCAGGTTACAGGGCTATGGCTACACCTTC. Its translation: CASRLQGYGYTF. The chain joins TRBV7-8 to TRBJ1-2, with D possibly matching TRBD1 (6 bases). The V gene's germline CDR1 is SGHVS and CDR2 FQNEAQ. The CDR3 covers 12 residues. The V and J ends lost 6 bases and 4 bases respectively, with 9 bases between them.

The chain recombines TRBV9 with TRBJ2-7; a weak D match, TRBD2 (7 bases). The CDR3 loop spans 16 amino acids. From germline, CDR1 is SGDLS and CDR2 YYNGEE. The V gene lost 0 bases and the J gene lost 4 bases, with 17 bases spanning the gap. The CDR3 reads CASSVDEGGLWYEQYF. DNA for the CDR3: TGTGCCAGCAGCGTAGATGAGGGGGGACTATGGTACGAGCAGTACTTC. The variable domain in full, with the rest retrieved from reference TRBV9 and TRBJ2-7, is DSGVTQTPKHLITATGQRVTLRCSPRSGDLSVYWYQQSLDQGLQFLIQYYNGEERAKGNILERFSAQQFPDLHSELNLSSLELGDSALYFCASSVDEGGLWYEQYFGPGTRLTVT.

This sequence joins TRBV28 and TRBJ1-2; D call uncertain. The CDR3 covers 13 residues. The V end was cut by 3 bases, the J end by 0 bases, with 5 bases between. Germline CDR1 MDHEN, CDR2 SYDVKM. Here the CDR3 reads CASSLIANYGYTF. CDR3 bases: TGTGCCAGCAGTTTGATAGCTAACTATGGCTACACCTTC.

Concerning this clone itself: Relative to the germline gene, one junction end is altered; a read error may explain this. The rearrangement joins TRBV18 to TRBJ2-1; 12 bases are a match to TRBD2. The CDR3 extends over 15 amino acids. The V gene's germline CDR1 is KGHSH and CDR2 LQKENI. The CDR3 reads CTSSAGTSGYNEQFF. CDR3 nucleotide sequence: TGTACCAGCTCAGCCGGGACTAGCGGGTACAATGAGCAGTTCTTC.

The chain carries TRBV3-1 (or the pseudogene TRBV3-2) and TRBJ1-1; 7 bases are shared with TRBD1. The germline V gene encodes CDR1 LGHDT and CDR2 YNNKEL (reference sequence). CDR3 size: 14 residues. V lost 6 bases to trimming and J lost 1 base; unmatched junction nucleotides: 5. CDR3 coding DNA: TGTGCCAGCAGGGACAGGACGGGGAACACTGAAGCTTTCTTT. It is translated as CASRDRTGNTEAFF.

CDR3 residues: CASSLLPGGTEAFF. The CDR3 DNA follows: TGCGCCAGCAGTCTCCTGCCAGGGGGCACTGAAGCTTTCTTT. The genes are TRBV5-1 and TRBJ1-1; TRBD1 matches 7 bases. Looked up from germline, CDR1 is SGHRS and CDR2 is YFSETQ. The CDR3 has 14 residues. The ends lost 5 bases at V and 4 bases at J; junction bases unmatched: 8. The whole variable domain, remainder taken from reference TRBV5-1 and TRBJ1-1, is KAGVTQTPRYLIKTRGQQVTLSCSPISGHRSVSWYQQTPGQGLQFLFEYFSETQRNKGNFPGRFSGRQFSNSRSEMNVSTLELGDSALYLCASSLLPGGTEAFFGQGTRLTVV.

This chain connects TRBV5-1 to TRBJ1-6, with 11 positions matching TRBD1. The CDR3 length is 17 residues. Trimming at V came to 1 base and at J to 7 bases, leaving 7 bases not matched to a gene. The germline V gene encodes CDR1 SGHRS and CDR2 YFSETQ. The CDR3 protein is CASSLSMGQGVNSPLHF. The CDR3 region has the DNA TGCGCCAGCAGCTTGTCCATGGGACAGGGGGTAAATTCACCCCTCCACTTT.

The chain is built from TRBV29-1 and TRBJ1-2; D not certain. V shed 6 bases and J shed 5 bases, with 13 bases lying between them. This CDR3 region has 12 residues. CDR1 is SQVTM, CDR2 ANQGSEA, per germline. DNA for the CDR3: TGCAGCGTCCCCGGCGGTTCTTATGGCTACACCTTC. Protein sequence: CSVPGGSYGYTF.

Details on this clone: This sample includes further DNA sequences coding for the same CDR3. The chain links TRBV27 to TRBJ2-7, with D perhaps matching TRBD2 (5 bases). This CDR3 has 17 amino acids. The ends were cut back, 6 bases at V and 4 bases at J, with 25 bases in the middle. Per the germline V gene, CDR1 is MNHEY and CDR2 is SMNVEV (reference sequence). The CDR3 sequence: CASSSSKTPGVPYEQYF. The CDR3 DNA reads TGTGCCAGCAGCTCCTCCAAGACGCCCGGGGTTCCTTACGAGCAGTACTTC.

The chain employs TRBV19 and TRBJ2-2; 8 nucleotides align to TRBD2. Germline CDR1 and CDR2: LNHDA and SQIVND (reference sequence). V lost 6 bases and J lost 3; bases outside the gene matches: 9. This CDR3 has 16 residues. The CDR3, as DNA: TGTGCCAGTAGAGTCACGGGACTAGTGTACACCGGGGAGCTGTTTTTT. This translates into CASRVTGLVYTGELFF.

This chain uses TRBV20-1 with TRBJ2-5; 8 nucleotides agree with TRBD2. V lost 3 bases, J lost 5 bases, and 5 bases stayed unmatched. This CDR3 is 13 amino acids long. Germline assignment: CDR1 DFQATT and CDR2 SNEGSKA (reference sequence). CDR3 nucleotides: TGCAGTGCTAGTCGTGGCGGGGGGGAGACCCAGTACTTC. Translated, it gives CSASRGGGETQYF.

This clone was seen only a few times. Other nucleotide sequences in the sample specify the same CDR3. The chain carries TRBV19 and TRBJ1-1; D is ambiguous. Germline CDR1 and CDR2: LNHDA and SQIVND (reference sequence). Trimming stripped 1 base from V and 4 bases from J, with 4 bases between. This CDR3 spans 12 amino acids. CDR3 nucleotides: TGTGCCAGTAGTATAGCGGGCACTGAAGCTTTCTTT. Its translation: CASSIAGTEAFF.

The chain recombines TRBV6-5 with TRBJ2-1, with TRBD2 identical over 9 bases. This CDR3 is built from 14 residues. Germline V gene data show CDR1 as MNHEY and CDR2 as SVGAGI. Trimming cost V 7 bases and J 2 bases; bases outside gene matches: 3. CDR3 nucleotides: TGTGCCAGCATAATAGCGGGGGCCTACAATGAGCAGTTCTTC. It translates to CASIIAGAYNEQFF.

The chain employs TRBV30 and TRBJ2-5; possibly TRBD2 for D (5 bases). V was trimmed by 5 bases and J by 5 bases, leaving 18 bases between them. Germline V gene data show CDR1 as GTSNPN and CDR2 as SVGIG (reference sequence). The CDR3 covers 14 residues. The CDR3 coding sequence is TGTGCCTGGGAAGACGCTAGCTTTCGGGAGACCCAGTACTTC. It yields the protein CAWEDASFRETQYF. The variable domain in full, completed from reference TRBV30 and TRBJ2-5, reads SQTIHQWPATLVQPVGSPLSLECTVEGTSNPNLYWYRQAAGRGLQLLFYSVGIGQISSEVPQNLSASRPQDRQFILSSKKLLLSDSGFYLCAWEDASFRETQYFGPGTRLLVL.

The rearrangement links TRBV6-2 or TRBV6-3 to TRBJ2-1; TRBD2 agrees at 8 bases. In germline, CDR1 is MNHEY, CDR2 SVGEGT. V lost 4 bases and J lost 4; bases outside the gene matches: 3. The CDR3 totals 14 residues. DNA for the CDR3: TGTGCCAGCAGTTCCCAGCGGGAGTACAATGAGCAGTTCTTC. Its protein product is CASSSQREYNEQFF.